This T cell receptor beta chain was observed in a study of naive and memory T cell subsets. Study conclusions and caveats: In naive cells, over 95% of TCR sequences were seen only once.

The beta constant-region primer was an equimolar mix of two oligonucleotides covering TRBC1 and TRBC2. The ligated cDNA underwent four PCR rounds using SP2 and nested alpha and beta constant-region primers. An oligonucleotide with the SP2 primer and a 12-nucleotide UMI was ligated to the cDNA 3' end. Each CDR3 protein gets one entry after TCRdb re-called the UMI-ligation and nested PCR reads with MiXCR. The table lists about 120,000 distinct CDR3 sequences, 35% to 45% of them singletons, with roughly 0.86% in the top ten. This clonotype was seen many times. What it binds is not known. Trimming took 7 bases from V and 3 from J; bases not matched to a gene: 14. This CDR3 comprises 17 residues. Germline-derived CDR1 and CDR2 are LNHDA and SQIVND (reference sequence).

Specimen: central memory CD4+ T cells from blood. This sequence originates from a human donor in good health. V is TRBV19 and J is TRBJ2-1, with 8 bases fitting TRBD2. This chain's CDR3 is CASTERLAGNLYNEQFF. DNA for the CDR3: TGTGCCAGTACTGAGCGATTAGCGGGAAATCTCTACAATGAGCAGTTCTTC.